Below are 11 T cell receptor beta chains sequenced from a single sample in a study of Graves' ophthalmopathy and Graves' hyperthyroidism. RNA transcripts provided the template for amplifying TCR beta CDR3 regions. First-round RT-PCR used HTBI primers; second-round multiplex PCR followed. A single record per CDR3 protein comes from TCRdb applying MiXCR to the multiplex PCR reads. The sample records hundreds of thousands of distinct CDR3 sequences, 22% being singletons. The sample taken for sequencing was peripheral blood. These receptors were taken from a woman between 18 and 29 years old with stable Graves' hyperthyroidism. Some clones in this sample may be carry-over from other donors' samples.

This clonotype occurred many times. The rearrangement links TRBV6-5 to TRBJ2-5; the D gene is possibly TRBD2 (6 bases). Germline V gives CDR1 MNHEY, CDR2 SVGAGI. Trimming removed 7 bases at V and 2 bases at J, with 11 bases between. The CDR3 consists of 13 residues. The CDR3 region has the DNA TGTGCCAGCATCCGGGACTTACAAGAGACCCAGTACTTC. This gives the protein CASIRDLQETQYF.

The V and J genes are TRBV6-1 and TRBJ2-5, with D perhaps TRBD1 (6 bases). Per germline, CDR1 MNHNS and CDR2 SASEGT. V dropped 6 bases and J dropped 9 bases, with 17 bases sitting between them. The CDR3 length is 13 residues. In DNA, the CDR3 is TGTGCCAGCAGCAAGTTACAGGGACATGCCCAGTACTTC. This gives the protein CASSKLQGHAQYF.

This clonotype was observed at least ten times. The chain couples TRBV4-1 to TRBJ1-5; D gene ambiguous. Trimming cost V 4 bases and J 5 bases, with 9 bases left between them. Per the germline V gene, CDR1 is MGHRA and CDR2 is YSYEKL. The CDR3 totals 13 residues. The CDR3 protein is CASSPQAYQPQHF. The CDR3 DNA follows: TGCGCCAGCAGCCCTCAGGCTTATCAGCCCCAGCATTTT.

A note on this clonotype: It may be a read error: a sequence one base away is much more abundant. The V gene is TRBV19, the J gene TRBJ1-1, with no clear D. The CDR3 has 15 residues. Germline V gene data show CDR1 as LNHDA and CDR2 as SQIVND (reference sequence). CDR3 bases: TGTGCCACTAGTATCCCAAAGAGGATGAACACTGAAGCTTTCTTT. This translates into CATSIPKRMNTEAFF.

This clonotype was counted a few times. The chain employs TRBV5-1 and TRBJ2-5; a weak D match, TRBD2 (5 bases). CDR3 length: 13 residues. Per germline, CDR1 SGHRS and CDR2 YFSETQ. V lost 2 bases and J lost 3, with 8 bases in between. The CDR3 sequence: CASSFGSEETQYF. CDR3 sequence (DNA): TGCGCCAGCAGCTTCGGTAGCGAAGAGACCCAGTACTTC.

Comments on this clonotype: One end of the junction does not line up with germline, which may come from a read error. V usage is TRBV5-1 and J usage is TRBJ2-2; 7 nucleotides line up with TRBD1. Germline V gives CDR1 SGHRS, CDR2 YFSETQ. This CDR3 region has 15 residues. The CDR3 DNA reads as TGCGCCATCAGCCCGGGACAGTGGAACACCGGGGAGCTGTTTTTT. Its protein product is CAISPGQWNTGELFF.

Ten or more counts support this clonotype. CDR3 residues: CASNWGVQANTEAFF. The CDR3 DNA reads as TGCGCCAGCAACTGGGGGGTACAGGCGAACACTGAAGCTTTCTTT. The chain has TRBV5-1 and TRBJ1-1, with D tentatively TRBD1 (5 bases). The CDR3 consists of 15 residues. V lost 6 bases to trimming and J lost 1 base, with 16 bases between them. Per germline, CDR1 SGHRS and CDR2 YFSETQ. The variable domain in full, with the rest retrieved from reference TRBV5-1 and TRBJ1-1, is KAGVTQTPRYLIKTRGQQVTLSCSPISGHRSVSWYQQTPGQGLQFLFEYFSETQRNKGNFPGRFSGRQFSNSRSEMNVSTLELGDSALYLCASNWGVQANTEAFFGQGTRLTVV.

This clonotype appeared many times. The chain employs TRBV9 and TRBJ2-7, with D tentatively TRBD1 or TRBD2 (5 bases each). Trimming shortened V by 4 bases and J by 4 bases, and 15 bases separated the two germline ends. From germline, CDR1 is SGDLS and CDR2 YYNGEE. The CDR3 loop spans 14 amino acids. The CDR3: CASSPTGTQYEQYF. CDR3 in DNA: TGTGCCAGCAGCCCGACCGGGACGCAATACGAGCAGTACTTC.

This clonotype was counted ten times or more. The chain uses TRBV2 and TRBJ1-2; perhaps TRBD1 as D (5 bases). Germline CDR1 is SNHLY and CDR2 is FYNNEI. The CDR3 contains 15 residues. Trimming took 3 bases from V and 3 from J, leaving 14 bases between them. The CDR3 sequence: CASSEGWEGYYGYTF. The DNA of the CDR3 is TGTGCCAGCAGTGAGGGGTGGGAGGGGTACTATGGCTACACCTTC.

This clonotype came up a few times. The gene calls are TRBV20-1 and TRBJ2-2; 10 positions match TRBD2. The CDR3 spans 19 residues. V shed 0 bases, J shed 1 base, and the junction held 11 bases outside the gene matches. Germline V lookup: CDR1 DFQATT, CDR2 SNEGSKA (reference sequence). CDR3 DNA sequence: TGCAGTGCTAGAGATCGTGAGCGGGGGGGCTATTTGAACACCGGGGAGCTGTTTTTT. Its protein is CSARDRERGGYLNTGELFF.

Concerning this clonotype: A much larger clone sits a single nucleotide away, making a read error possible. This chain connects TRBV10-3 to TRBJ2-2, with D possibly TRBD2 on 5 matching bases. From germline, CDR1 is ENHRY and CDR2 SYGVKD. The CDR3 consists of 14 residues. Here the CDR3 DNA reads TGTGCCATCAGTGAAACTACCAACACCGGGGAGCTGTGTTTT. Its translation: CAISETTNTGELCF.